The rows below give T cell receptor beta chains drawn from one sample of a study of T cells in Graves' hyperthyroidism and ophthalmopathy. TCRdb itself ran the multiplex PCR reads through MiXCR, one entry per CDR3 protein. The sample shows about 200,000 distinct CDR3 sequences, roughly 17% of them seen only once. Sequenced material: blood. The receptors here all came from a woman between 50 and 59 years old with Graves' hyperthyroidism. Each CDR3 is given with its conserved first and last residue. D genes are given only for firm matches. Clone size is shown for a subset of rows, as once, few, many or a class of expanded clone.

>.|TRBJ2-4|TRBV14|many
TGTGCCAGCAGCCAAACTAGAGCCAAAAACATTCAGTACTTC
CASSQTRAKNIQYF
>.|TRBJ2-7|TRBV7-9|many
TGTGCCAGCAGCTTATCGGACACAACGGGGGAGCAGTACTTC
CASSLSDTTGEQYF
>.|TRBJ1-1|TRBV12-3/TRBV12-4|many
TGTGCCAGCAGTTATGGGCTTAACACTGAAGCTTTCTTT
CASSYGLNTEAFF
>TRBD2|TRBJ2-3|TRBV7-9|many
TGTGCCAGCATTCTAGCGGTACCGGGAGCAGATACGCAGTATTTT
CASILAVPGADTQYF
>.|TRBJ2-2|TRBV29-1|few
TGCAGCATCTGGGGGACGGACACCGGGGAGCTGTTTTTT
CSIWGTDTGELFF
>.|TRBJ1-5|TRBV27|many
TGTGCCAGCAGTTTAAGATTTGTTCCGACAGCTAATCAGCCCCAGCATTTT
CASSLRFVPTANQPQHF
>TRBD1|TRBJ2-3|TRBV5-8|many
TGTGCCAGCAGACTGGGACAGGACACAGATACGCAGTATTTT
CASRLGQDTDTQYF
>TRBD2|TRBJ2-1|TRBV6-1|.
TGTGCCAGCAGTAAACTAGCGCTTGAGCAGTTCTTC
CASSKLALEQFF
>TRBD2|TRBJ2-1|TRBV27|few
TGTGCCAGCAGTTCACAAGCGGGAGGGAATAATGAGCAGTTCTTC
CASSSQAGGNNEQFF
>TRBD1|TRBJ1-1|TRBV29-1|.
TGCAGCGTGAATCAGGGGGGGATGGACACTGAAGCTTTCTTT
CSVNQGGMDTEAFF
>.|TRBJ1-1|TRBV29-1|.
TGCAGCGTTGAAGGGTACATAGGCAACACTGAAGCTTTCTTT
CSVEGYIGNTEAFF
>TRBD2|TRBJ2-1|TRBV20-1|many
TGCAGTGCCCGAGCACTAGCGGGAGGGCCCTACAATGAGCAGTTCTTC
CSARALAGGPYNEQFF
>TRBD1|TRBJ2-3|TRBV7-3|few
TGTGCCAGCAGTAGACAGGGGTACACAGATACGCAGTATTTT
CASSRQGYTDTQYF
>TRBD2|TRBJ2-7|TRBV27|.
TGTGCCAGCAGTTTTAGACTAGCGGGAACCTACGAGCAGTACTTC
CASSFRLAGTYEQYF
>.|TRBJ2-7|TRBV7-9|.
TGTGCCAGCAGCTCCGACTCGGGGCGCGAGCAGTACTTC
CASSSDSGREQYF
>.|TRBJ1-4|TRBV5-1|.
TGCGCCAGCAGCTTGGATTGGGGAATCAATGAAAAACTGTTTTTT
CASSLDWGINEKLFF